The 19 T cell receptor beta chains below were found in one sample sequenced in a study of T cells in Graves' hyperthyroidism and ophthalmopathy. The source material, RNA transcripts, was used to amplify TCR beta CDR3 regions. The TCR CDR3 first-round RT-PCR relied on the HTBI primer set. TCRdb analysed the multiplex PCR reads with MiXCR anew, one entry per CDR3 protein. The table has approximately 400,000 distinct CDR3 sequences, about a fifth seen once. The specimen sequenced was blood. The receptors come from a woman under 30 with Graves' hyperthyroidism.

This clonotype appeared many times. The chain uses TRBV6-1 and TRBJ2-7; D is uncertain. The CDR3 length is 15 residues. The V end was cut by 7 bases, the J end by 5 bases, with 21 bases between. CDR1 MNHNS and CDR2 SASEGT come from the germline V gene. CDR3 region: CASTHLGATPNEQYF. The CDR3, as DNA: TGTGCCAGCACCCACCTAGGTGCCACCCCAAACGAGCAGTACTTC.

The chain recombines TRBV30 with TRBJ1-6, with D perhaps matching TRBD1 (6 bases). Germline V gene lookup returns CDR1 GTSNPN and CDR2 SVGIG (reference sequence). V shed 3 bases and J shed 9 bases, with 15 bases lying between them. The CDR3 is 14 residues long. This CDR3 reads CAWRPTGVASPLHF. CDR3 DNA: TGTGCCTGGAGGCCGACAGGTGTGGCTTCACCCCTCCACTTT.

This clonotype was detected ten times or more. The CDR3 DNA reads TGTGCCAGCAGTTTGACAGGGCATCAGCCCCAGCATTTT. Translated, it gives CASSLTGHQPQHF. The V gene is TRBV27, the J gene TRBJ1-5, with 7 bases fitting TRBD1. V was pared by 3 bases and J by 5 bases, with 1 base of the junction left unmatched. Germline CDR1 is MNHEY and CDR2 is SMNVEV (reference sequence). The length of the CDR3 is 13 residues.

In this sample, this clonotype turned up many times. The chain has TRBV24-1 and TRBJ1-5; a possible D gene is TRBD1 (5 bases). V lost 5 bases and J 2 bases, leaving 12 bases between the germline ends. The CDR3 extends over 15 amino acids. Germline loops: CDR1 KGHDR, CDR2 SFDVKD. CDR3 residues: CATSVSSGGNQPQHF. The CDR3 DNA sequence: TGTGCCACCAGTGTCTCCTCGGGGGGCAATCAGCCCCAGCATTTT.

Ten or more counts support this clonotype. This chain joins TRBV24-1 and TRBJ2-5; 8 nucleotides line up with TRBD1. CDR1 and CDR2 (germline): KGHDR, SFDVKD. V trimming: 1 base; J trimming: 2 bases; junction bases outside the gene matches: 2. This CDR3 has 15 amino acids. CDR3: CATSDFGTGQETQYF. The CDR3 DNA is TGTGCCACCAGTGATTTCGGGACAGGACAAGAGACCCAGTACTTC.

The rearrangement links TRBV29-1 to TRBJ2-7; D remains ambiguous. V was trimmed by 4 bases and J by 3 bases, leaving 7 bases between them. The germline gives CDR1 SQVTM, CDR2 ANQGSEA. The CDR3 has 11 residues. This chain's CDR3 is CSVVWLYEQYF. CDR3 nucleotides: TGCAGCGTTGTCTGGCTCTACGAGCAGTACTTC.

The J gene is TRBJ2-5, the V gene TRBV3-1; D could derive from TRBD1 or TRBD2 (6 bases each). The length of the CDR3 is 15 residues. Looked up from germline, CDR1 is LGHDT and CDR2 is YNNKEL (reference sequence). V was pared by 1 base and J by 0 bases, with 9 bases between. The CDR3 region is CASSQAGAYQETQYF. The CDR3 DNA sequence: TGTGCCAGCAGCCAAGCGGGGGCCTACCAAGAGACCCAGTACTTC.

This clonotype was observed a few times. This chain links TRBV5-6 with TRBJ1-2; no clear D gene. Looked up from germline, CDR1 is SGHDT and CDR2 is YYEEEE. This CDR3 has 15 amino acids. Between the trimmed V and J ends, which lost 0 bases and 1 base, there was a span of 10 bases. CDR3 loop: CASSLEGIFNYGYTF. CDR3 DNA sequence: TGTGCCAGCAGCTTGGAAGGAATTTTTAACTATGGCTACACCTTC.

The chain recombines TRBV24-1 with TRBJ1-2, with unresolved D. This CDR3 is built from 14 residues. V was shortened by 5 bases and J by 3 bases, with 12 bases between the two germline ends. CDR1 and CDR2 (germline): KGHDR, SFDVKD. In DNA form, the CDR3 reads TGTGCCACCAGTGTGCCCTCCTTATACTATGGCTACACCTTC. Residues: CATSVPSLYYGYTF.

The rearrangement uses TRBV5-1 and TRBJ2-2; TRBD2 matches at 10 bases. The V gene's germline CDR1 is SGHRS and CDR2 YFSETQ. The CDR3 runs 15 residues. V was pared by 3 bases and J by 6 bases, with 5 bases of the junction left unmatched. The CDR3 here is CASSYLAGDAGELFF. CDR3 in DNA: TGCGCCAGCAGCTATCTAGCGGGGGACGCCGGGGAGCTGTTTTTT.

J is TRBJ1-5 and V is TRBV6-1, with 9 nucleotides matching TRBD1. The CDR3 runs 14 residues. Trimming cost V 6 bases and J 7 bases; bases outside gene matches: 7. Germline lookup yields CDR1 MNHNS and CDR2 SASEGT. CDR3 protein: CASRRGTGQQPQHF. Here the CDR3 DNA reads TGTGCCAGCAGGCGCGGGACAGGGCAGCAGCCCCAGCATTTT.

Ten or more counts support this clonotype. V is TRBV11-2 and J is TRBJ2-5; D is possibly TRBD1 (6 bases). V was shortened by 5 bases and J by 5 bases, with 15 bases between the two germline ends. CDR1 and CDR2 (germline): SGHAT, FQNNGV. This CDR3 has 14 residues. DNA for the CDR3: TGTGCCAGCAGCCATTCCAGGGGAAGGGAGACCCAGTACTTC. Translated, it gives CASSHSRGRETQYF. The entire variable domain, with the rest obtained from reference TRBV11-2 and TRBJ2-5, is as follows: EAGVAQSPRYKIIEKRQSVAFWCNPISGHATLYWYQQILGQGPKLLIQFQNNGVVDDSQLPKDRFSAERLKGVDSTLKIQPAKLEDSAVYLCASSHSRGRETQYFGPGTRLLVL.

This clonotype appeared many times. The chain couples TRBV6-1 to TRBJ1-2; D may be TRBD1 (5 bases). This CDR3 spans 13 amino acids. Germline CDR1 is MNHNS and CDR2 is SASEGT. The V end lost 4 bases, the J end lost 3 bases, and 9 bases lay between the germline ends. CDR3 in DNA: TGTGCCAGCAGTGGACCGGGACACTATGGCTACACCTTC. This sequence encodes CASSGPGHYGYTF.

This clonotype was seen many times. V gene TRBV6-2 or TRBV6-3 combines with J gene TRBJ2-2; no definite D call. The CDR3 loop spans 14 amino acids. V lost 3 bases, J lost 4 bases, and 9 bases lay in between. Per germline, CDR1 MNHEY and CDR2 SVGEGT. The CDR3 DNA follows: TGTGCCAGCAGTTATATGCCGACCACCGGGGAGCTGTTTTTT. Amino acids: CASSYMPTTGELFF.

The table lists this clonotype with a count of one. This may arise from a read error, as a much more abundant clone is one base away. The chain is built from TRBV20-1 and TRBJ2-5; D is tentatively TRBD1 or TRBD2 (6 bases each). The CDR3 is made up of 13 amino acids. Germline V gene data show CDR1 as DFQATT and CDR2 as SNEGSKA (reference sequence). For the CDR3, the DNA is TGCACTGCGCGGTCAGGGGAGGAGGAGACCCAGTACTTC. Translating it yields CTARSGEEETQYF.

This clonotype was detected ten times or more. The chain employs TRBV7-8 and TRBJ2-7; D is undetermined. CDR3 length: 16 amino acids. Between the trimmed V and J ends, which lost 5 bases and 2 bases, there was a span of 19 bases. Germline V gene sequence: CDR1 SGHVS, CDR2 FQNEAQ. The CDR3 nucleotides read TGTGCCAGCAGCATAAACCTCTTCCAGCTAACCTACGAGCAGTACTTC. Its translation: CASSINLFQLTYEQYF.

Regarding this clonotype: One end of the junction is discordant with germline, which a read error may explain. The chain is built from TRBV12-3 or TRBV12-4 and TRBJ1-1; tentative D call: TRBD1 (5 bases). The CDR3 sequence is 13 residues long. DNA for the CDR3: TGTGCCAGCAGCCAAGGGTGGGGCTCTGAAGCTCTCTTT. This codes for CASSQGWGSEALF.

This clonotype came up many times. The V call is TRBV7-9, the J call TRBJ1-2; D is unclear. Trimming removed 0 bases at V and 6 bases at J, with 11 bases between. The CDR3 totals 14 residues. CDR1 is SEHNR, CDR2 FQNEAQ, per germline (reference sequence). CDR3 sequence: CASSLAEGTDGYTF. Here the CDR3 DNA reads TGTGCCAGCAGCTTAGCGGAGGGAACGGATGGCTACACCTTC.

This clonotype was seen more than once but under ten times. The chain's CDR3 is CASSSPGRVSGANVLTF. The CDR3 coding sequence is TGTGCCAGCAGTTCCCCAGGTCGGGTCTCTGGGGCCAACGTCCTGACTTTC. This chain uses TRBV12-3 or TRBV12-4 with TRBJ2-6; D is ambiguous. This CDR3 has 17 residues. V lost 4 bases and J lost 0, with 13 bases in between.